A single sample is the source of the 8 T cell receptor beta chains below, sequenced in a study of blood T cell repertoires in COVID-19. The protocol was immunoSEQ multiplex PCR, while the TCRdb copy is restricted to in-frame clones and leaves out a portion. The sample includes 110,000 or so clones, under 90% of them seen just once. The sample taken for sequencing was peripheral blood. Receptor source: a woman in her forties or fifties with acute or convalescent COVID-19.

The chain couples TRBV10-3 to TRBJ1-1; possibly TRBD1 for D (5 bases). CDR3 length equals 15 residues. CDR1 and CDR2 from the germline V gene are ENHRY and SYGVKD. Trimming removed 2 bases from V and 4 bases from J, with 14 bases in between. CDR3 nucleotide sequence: TGTGCCATCAGTGAGGGTAAGGGGAAGGGCACTGAAGCTTTCTTT. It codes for CAISEGKGKGTEAFF.

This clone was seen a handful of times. The CDR3 is CASSRDYDTYNEQFF. The CDR3 region has the DNA TGCGCCAGCAGCCGCGACTATGATACCTACAATGAGCAGTTCTTC. V is TRBV5-1 and J is TRBJ2-1; TRBD2 might be the D (5 bases). The CDR3 loop spans 15 amino acids. V lost 4 bases, J lost 2 bases, and 13 bases lay in between. Germline lookup yields CDR1 SGHRS and CDR2 YFSETQ.

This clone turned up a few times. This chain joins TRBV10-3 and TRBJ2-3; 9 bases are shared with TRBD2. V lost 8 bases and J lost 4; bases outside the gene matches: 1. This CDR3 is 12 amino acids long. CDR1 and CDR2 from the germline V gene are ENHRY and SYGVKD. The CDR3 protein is CAIGLASDTQYF. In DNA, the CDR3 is TGTGCCATCGGACTAGCGTCAGATACGCAGTATTTT.

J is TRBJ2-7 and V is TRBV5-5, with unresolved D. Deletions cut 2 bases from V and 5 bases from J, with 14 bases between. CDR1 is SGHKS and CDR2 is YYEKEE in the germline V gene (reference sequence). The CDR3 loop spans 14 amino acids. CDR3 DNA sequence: TGTGCCAGCAGCTTAAGCGCGACCTATGACGAGCAGTACTTC. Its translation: CASSLSATYDEQYF.

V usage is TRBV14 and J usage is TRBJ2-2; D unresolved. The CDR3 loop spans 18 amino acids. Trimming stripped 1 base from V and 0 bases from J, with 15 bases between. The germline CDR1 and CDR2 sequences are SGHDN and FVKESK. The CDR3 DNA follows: TGTGCCAGCAGCCAAGTTTCCTTAGCTGCCGCGAACACCGGGGAGCTGTTTTTT. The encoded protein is CASSQVSLAAANTGELFF.

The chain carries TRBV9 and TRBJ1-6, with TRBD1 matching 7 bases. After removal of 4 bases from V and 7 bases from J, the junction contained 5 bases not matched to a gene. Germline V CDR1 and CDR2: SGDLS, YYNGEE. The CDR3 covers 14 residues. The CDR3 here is CASSRGQLNSPLHF. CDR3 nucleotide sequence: TGTGCCAGCAGCCGGGGACAGCTGAATTCACCCCTCCACTTT.

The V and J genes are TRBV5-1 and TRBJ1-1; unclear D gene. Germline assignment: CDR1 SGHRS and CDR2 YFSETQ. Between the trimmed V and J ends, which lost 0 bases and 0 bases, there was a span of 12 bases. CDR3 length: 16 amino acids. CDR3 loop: CASSLAGIYLNTEAFF. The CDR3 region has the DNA TGCGCCAGCAGCTTGGCCGGGATCTACCTGAACACTGAAGCTTTCTTT.

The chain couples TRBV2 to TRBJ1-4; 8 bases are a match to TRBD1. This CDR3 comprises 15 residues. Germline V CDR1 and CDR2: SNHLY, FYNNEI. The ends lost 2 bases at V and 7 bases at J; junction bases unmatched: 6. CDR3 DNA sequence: TGTGCCAGCAGTGAAAACAGGGGGATGGCTGAAAAACTGTTTTTT. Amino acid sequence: CASSENRGMAEKLFF.